The sequence of this T cell receptor beta chain was determined in a study of blood T cell repertoires in COVID-19 (dated by TCRdb to about 2020). Study-level background: Samples covering the acute and convalescent phases of COVID-19 were provided by collaborators in the United States, Italy and Spain. The material from the prospective study consisted of cDNA or gDNA derived from T cells, B-cell-depleted T cells, or PBMCs. The dataset comprised deeply sampled blood TCRbeta repertoires from subjects exposed to, actively infected with, or recovered from COVID-19. The repertoires were made available in a free public database intended to serve as a resource for research on the immune response to SARS-CoV-2. Samples came from the ongoing ImmuneRACE study (first 160 participants) plus 1,254 subjects from 6 global collaborators. Nearly every sample came with metadata listing a de-identified subject ID, COVID-19 status, age in years and sex. Where available, HLA class I and class II types were taken from metadata supplied by the sample provider and were not determined by assay-based typing.

What the authors observed across the whole study: Clinical and demographic metadata were provided uncurated, with the amount varying by source and participant.

Enrolling through a virtual design, the prospective study's participants ranged in age from roughly 18 to 90 years and lived across 20 to 30 United States geographic areas. Cohort assignment in the prospective study relied on participant-reported clinical history from a screening survey and a study questionnaire. Exposed participants were defined as having been in contact with someone with a PCR-confirmed or clinician-diagnosed COVID-19 case within 2 weeks of study entry. In the prospective study, mobile phlebotomists collected whole blood, serum and a nasopharyngeal or oropharyngeal swab from each participant. Prospective study participants could optionally give additional blood draws and questionnaires over a roughly 2-month period. Before DNA extraction, prospective study blood samples were shipped either frozen or at room temperature. CDR1 and CDR2 were assigned from the germline V gene as MGHRA and YSYEKL. V trim: 1 base; J trim: 1 base; unmatched bases: 8. The CDR3 goes from the cysteine to the phenylalanine over 17 residues. Only the CDR3 DNA is retained, 51 bases long and in frame from the first base.

The immunoSEQ Assay, a bias-controlled multiplex PCR, was used to amplify TCRbeta CDR3 regions from genomic DNA. Turning to the authors' computational methods: Within the assay, amplification of reference gene primers was used to estimate how many nucleated cells each sample contained. To quantify the absolute abundance of each unique TCRbeta CDR3 rearrangement, sequence reads were collapsed and filtered. For each sample, productive Simpson clonality was calculated by taking the square root of Simpson's diversity index across productive rearrangements. Imported from immuneACCESS, the table was reduced by TCRdb to in-frame sequences with V and J called. These copies leave out some clones; in studies compared against another copy, an unresolved V gene accounts for under half, and the cause of the remainder is not known. Clone size and the V and J calls come from that table; the DNA yielded D and trimming. A total of a few hundred thousand clones appear in this sample, roughly 85% of them only once. The biggest ten clones account for 5% of the sample.

On this clone: The specificity of this receptor is unknown. Per-nucleotide qualities are absent, and no much larger clonotype sits a single base away.

This clonotype originated in a middle-aged man who had been exposed to COVID-19. In this chain, TRBV4-1 is recombined with TRBJ2-3; 7 middle bases align to TRBD2. The sequenced material came from PBMCs or T cells enriched from blood (not recorded which). The CDR3 here reads CASSQGGGPSGTDTQYF. The DNA reads as follows: TGCGCCAGCAGCCAAGGGGGAGGGCCATCTGGCACAGATACGCAGTATTTT.